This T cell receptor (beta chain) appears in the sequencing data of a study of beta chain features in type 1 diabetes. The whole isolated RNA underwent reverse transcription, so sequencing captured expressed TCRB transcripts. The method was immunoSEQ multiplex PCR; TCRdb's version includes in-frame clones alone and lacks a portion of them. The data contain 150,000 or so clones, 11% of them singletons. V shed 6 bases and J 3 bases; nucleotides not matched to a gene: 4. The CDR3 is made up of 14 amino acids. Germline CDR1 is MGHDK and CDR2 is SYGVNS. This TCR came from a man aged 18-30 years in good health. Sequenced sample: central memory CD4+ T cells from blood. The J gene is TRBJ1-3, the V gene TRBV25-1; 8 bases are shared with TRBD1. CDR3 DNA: TGTGCCAGCAGAGGACAGGGATATGGAAACACCATATATTTT. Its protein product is CASRGQGYGNTIYF.